This T cell receptor (beta chain) stems from a study of shared T cell receptors in the human thymus. Using immunoSEQ multiplex PCR, the repertoire was profiled, and TCRdb retains in-frame clones only, with some absent. The sample shows about 380,000 clones, 95% of them seen only once. Sequences were obtained from thymocytes. This TCR came from a human donor.

CDR3 coding DNA: TGTGCCAGCAGTTGTGTTCTTCCTACGCAGTATTTT. It is translated as CASSCVLPTQYF. The chain employs TRBV28 and TRBJ2-3; D is uncertain. The V gene's germline CDR1 is MDHEN and CDR2 SYDVKM. Trimming stripped 4 bases from V and 8 bases from J, with 10 bases between. The CDR3 loop spans 12 amino acids. Supplemented by reference TRBV28 and TRBJ2-3, the full variable domain reads DVKVTQSSRYLVKRTGEKVFLECVQDMDHENMFWYRQDPGLGLRLIYFSYDVKMKEKGDIPEGYSVSREKKERFSLILESASTNQTSMYLCASSCVLPTQYFGPGTRLTVL.